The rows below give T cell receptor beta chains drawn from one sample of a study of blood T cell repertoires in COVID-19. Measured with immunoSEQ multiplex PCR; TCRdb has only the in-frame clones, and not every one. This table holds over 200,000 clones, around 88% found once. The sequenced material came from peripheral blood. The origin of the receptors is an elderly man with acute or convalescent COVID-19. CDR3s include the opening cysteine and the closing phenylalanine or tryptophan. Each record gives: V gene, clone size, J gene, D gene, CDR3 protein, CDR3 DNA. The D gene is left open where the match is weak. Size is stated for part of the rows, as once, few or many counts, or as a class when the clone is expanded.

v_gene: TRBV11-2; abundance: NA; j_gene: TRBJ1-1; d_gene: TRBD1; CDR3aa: CASSLDRGVGYTEAFF; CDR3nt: TGTGCCAGCAGCTTAGACAGGGGGGTTGGGTACACTGAAGCTTTCTTT
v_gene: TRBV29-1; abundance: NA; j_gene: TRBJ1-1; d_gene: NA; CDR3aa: CSVEGRLNTEAFF; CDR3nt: TGCAGCGTTGAAGGGCGGCTGAACACTGAAGCTTTCTTT
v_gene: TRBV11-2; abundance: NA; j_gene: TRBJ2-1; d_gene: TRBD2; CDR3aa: CASSAGTSVNNEQFF; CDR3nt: TGTGCCAGCAGCGCCGGGACTAGCGTAAACAATGAGCAGTTCTTC
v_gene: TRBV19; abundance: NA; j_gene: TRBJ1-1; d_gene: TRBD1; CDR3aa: CASSYRASGGANTEAFF; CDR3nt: TGTGCCAGTAGTTACAGGGCCTCAGGGGGCGCGAACACTGAAGCTTTCTTT
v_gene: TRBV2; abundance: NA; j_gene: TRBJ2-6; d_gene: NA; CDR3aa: CASSERSSGANVLTF; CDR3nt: TGTGCCAGCAGTGAGCGGTCCTCTGGGGCCAACGTCCTGACTTTC
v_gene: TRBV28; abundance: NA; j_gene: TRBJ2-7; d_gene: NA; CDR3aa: CASSAGTGRAWQYF; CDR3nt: TGTGCCAGCTCGGCGGGGACCGGGAGAGCATGGCAGTACTTC
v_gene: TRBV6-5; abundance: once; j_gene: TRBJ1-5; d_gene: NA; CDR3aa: CASVTDSNQPQHF; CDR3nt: TGTGCCAGCGTGACTGATAGCAATCAGCCCCAGCATTTT
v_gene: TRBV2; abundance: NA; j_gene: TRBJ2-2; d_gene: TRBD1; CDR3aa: CASSDRQGDTGELFF; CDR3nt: TGTGCCAGCAGTGATCGACAGGGGGATACCGGGGAGCTGTTTTTT
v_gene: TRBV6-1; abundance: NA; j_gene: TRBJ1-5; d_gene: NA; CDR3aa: CASSESVSLPFQPQHF; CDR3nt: TGTGCCAGCAGTGAGTCCGTAAGCCTCCCATTTCAGCCCCAGCATTTT
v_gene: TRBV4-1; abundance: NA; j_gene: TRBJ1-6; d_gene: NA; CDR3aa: CASSQVTGYGSPLHF; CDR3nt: TGCGCCAGCAGCCAAGTAACGGGGTATGGATCACCCCTCCACTTT
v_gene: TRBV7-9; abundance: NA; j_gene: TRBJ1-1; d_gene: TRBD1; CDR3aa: CASSLTLQGASEAFF; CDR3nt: TGTGCCAGCAGCTTAACCCTACAGGGGGCCTCTGAAGCTTTCTTT
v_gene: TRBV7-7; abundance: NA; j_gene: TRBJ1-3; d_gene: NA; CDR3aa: CVALRLRENTIYF; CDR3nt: TGTGTCGCGTTACGGTTGAGGGAAAACACCATATATTTT
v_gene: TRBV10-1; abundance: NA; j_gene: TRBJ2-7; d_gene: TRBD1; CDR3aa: CASSESGQGKGYYEQYF; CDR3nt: TGCGCCAGCAGTGAGTCGGGACAGGGAAAGGGATACTACGAGCAGTACTTC
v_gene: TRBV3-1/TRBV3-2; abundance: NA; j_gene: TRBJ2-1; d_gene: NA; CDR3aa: CASRGLDEQFF; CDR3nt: TGTGCCAGTAGGGGACTTGATGAGCAGTTCTTC
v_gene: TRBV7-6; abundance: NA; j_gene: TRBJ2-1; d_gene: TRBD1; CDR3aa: CASSFNQGAGDEQFF; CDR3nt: TGTGCCAGCAGTTTTAATCAGGGGGCAGGGGATGAGCAGTTCTTC
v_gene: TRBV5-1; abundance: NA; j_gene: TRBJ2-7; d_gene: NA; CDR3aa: CASSWDNSYEQYF; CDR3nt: TGCGCCAGCAGCTGGGACAACTCCTACGAGCAGTACTTC
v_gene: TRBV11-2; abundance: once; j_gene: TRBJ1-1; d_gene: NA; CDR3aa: CASSLGPSNTEAFF; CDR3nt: TGTGCCAGCAGCTTAGGCCCCAGTAACACTGAAGCTTTCTTT
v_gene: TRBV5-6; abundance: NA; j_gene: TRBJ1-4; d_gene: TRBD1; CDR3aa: CASSHRGGEKLFF; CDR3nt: TGTGCCAGCAGCCACAGGGGAGGCGAAAAACTGTTTTTT
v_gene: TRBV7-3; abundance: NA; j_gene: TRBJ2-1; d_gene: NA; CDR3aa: CASSQSEGDHNEQFF; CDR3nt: TGTGCCAGCAGCCAAAGTGAGGGAGACCACAATGAGCAGTTCTTC
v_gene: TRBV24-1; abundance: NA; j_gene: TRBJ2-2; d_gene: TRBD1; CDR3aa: CATRPDRGDTGELFF; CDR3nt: TGTGCCACCAGGCCGGACAGGGGGGACACCGGGGAGCTGTTTTTT
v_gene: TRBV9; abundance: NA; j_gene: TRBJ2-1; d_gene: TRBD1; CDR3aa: CASSVVEGTGVGEQFF; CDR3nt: TGTGCCAGCAGCGTAGTCGAGGGGACAGGGGTTGGTGAGCAGTTCTTC
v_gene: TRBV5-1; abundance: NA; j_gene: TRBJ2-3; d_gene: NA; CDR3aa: CASSLGPQHTDTQYF; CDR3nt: TGCGCCAGCAGCTTGGGCCCCCAACACACAGATACGCAGTATTTT
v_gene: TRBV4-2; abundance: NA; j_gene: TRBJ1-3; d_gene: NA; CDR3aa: CASSQDWPPGNTIYF; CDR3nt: TGTGCCAGCAGCCAAGATTGGCCCCCTGGAAACACCATATATTTT
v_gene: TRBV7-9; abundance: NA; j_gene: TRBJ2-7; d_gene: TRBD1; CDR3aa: CASSWLSGGQGEQYF; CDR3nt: TGTGCCAGCAGCTGGTTGTCAGGGGGTCAAGGGGAGCAGTACTTC
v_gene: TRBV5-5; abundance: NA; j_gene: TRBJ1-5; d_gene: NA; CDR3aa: CASSLEGRVDQPQHF; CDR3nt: TGTGCCAGCAGCTTGGAGGGCAGGGTAGATCAGCCCCAGCATTTT
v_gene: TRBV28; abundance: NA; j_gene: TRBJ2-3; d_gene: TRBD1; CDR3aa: CASRDRGRIDTQYF; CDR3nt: TGTGCCAGCAGAGACAGGGGAAGGATAGATACGCAGTATTTT
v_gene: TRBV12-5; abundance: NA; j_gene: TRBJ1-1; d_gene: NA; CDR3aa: CASRPDSNRVTEAFF; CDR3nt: TGTGCTAGCCGCCCCGACAGTAATAGGGTCACTGAAGCTTTCTTT
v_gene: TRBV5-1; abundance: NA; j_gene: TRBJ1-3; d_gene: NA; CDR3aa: CASSLGQTGNTIYF; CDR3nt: TGCGCCAGCAGCTTGGGACAAACTGGAAACACCATATATTTT
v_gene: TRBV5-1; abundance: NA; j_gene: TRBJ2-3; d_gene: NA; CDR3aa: CASSPRRSAGYTDTQYF; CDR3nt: TGCGCCAGCAGCCCGCGTCGTAGCGCCGGCTACACAGATACGCAGTATTTT